Described below is a single T cell receptor (beta chain) sequence and its context. Its antigen is unidentified. The material for each subset, its genomic DNA, was split evenly across several immunoSEQ plates. The data were produced by immunoSEQ multiplex PCR, yet TCRdb's version contains in-frame clones alone and is incomplete. The sample shows hundreds of thousands of clones, approximately 96% of them seen only once. The data derive from a study of shared clonotypes between healthy human individuals. Naivety among CD8 cells was defined by CD45RO negativity and positive CCR7 selection, thereby excluding terminally differentiated effector memory CD45RA+ cells. In germline, CDR1 is LNHDA, CDR2 SQIVND (reference sequence). CDR3 length: 14 residues. V gave up 6 bases and J gave up 4 bases, with 12 bases separating them. Study-level points and caveats: All-four-donor shared clonotypes had higher generation probabilities than non-shared clonotypes did. With few donors, the genetic and exposure-history diversity represented was limited.

The chain has TRBV19 and TRBJ2-2; D perhaps matches TRBD2 (6 bases). The sequenced sample was naive CD8+ T cells sorted from blood. This TCR was recovered from a woman aged 25 to 39 in good health. The CDR3 coding sequence is TGTGCCAGTAGGACGGGACTTTTCACCGGGGAGCTGTTTTTT. Its protein product is CASRTGLFTGELFF.